This T cell receptor beta chain was captured by sequencing in a study of glioma-infiltrating T cells listed by TCRdb under 2016. About the full investigation: Sequencing of TCR alpha- and beta-chain repertoires was performed on glioma tissue, on non-neoplastic brain tissue, and on matched peripheral blood mononuclear cells. To measure divergence between tissue and blood T-cell populations, each tissue-infiltrating repertoire was compared with the peripheral blood repertoire of the same patient. Three low-grade glioma patients, several primary glioblastoma patients and three non-glioma patients contributing non-neoplastic brain tissue were included in the paired cohort. What the authors observed across the whole study: VJ-independent divergence between tissue and blood was lower than expected in non-neoplastic patients but higher than expected in all gliomas, particularly low-grade gliomas. The group comparisons were based on small numbers of patients: three non-neoplastic, three low-grade glioma and eight glioblastoma patients. Very few CDR3 sequences were found to be shared between tissue and blood, and this scarcity was attributed to high CDR3 diversity and limited sampling.

From its cysteine to its phenylalanine, the CDR3 spans 13 amino acids. CDR3 DNA is the only sequence kept; it has 39 bases, read in frame from the first base. From the germline V gene, CDR1 is MNHNS and CDR2 is SASEGT. As for this clonotype: No cognate antigen has been identified for it. At one of its ends the junction is not consistent with the germline gene, which may arise from a read error.

TCR alpha and beta CDR3 regions were amplified with the iRepertoire nested amplicon-rescue multiplex PCR (arm-PCR) platform from RNA. The input for one-step reverse transcription and amplification was about 90-400 ng of tissue mRNA or PBMC total RNA. Following bead purification, Illumina adapters were added through a secondary multiplex PCR, and the libraries were then gel-purified between 200 and 400 bp. The libraries contained internal 6-nucleotide barcodes that were used for demultiplexing. Sequencing of the libraries was done on an Illumina MiSeq using 2x220 or 2x250 nucleotide paired-end reads. For the original study's pipeline: Paired reads were merged with FLASH 1.2.11 and aligned to the GRCh37 human genome with BWA-MEM before extracting TRA and TRB reads. For V and J assignment, an IMGT-derived reference of cassette sequences and CDR3 motifs that included pseudogenes was used. Reads were translated in three frames, and productive CDR3s were defined as those with a C...FGXG motif and no stop codons. Unique combinations of V-J cassette pair and CDR3 amino acid sequence were defined as clonotypes. Reads were filtered by Hamming distance, thresholded by each sample's sequence error rate in mapped regions. TCRdb reanalyzed the raw reads on its own, using fastp at Q25 for trimming and MiXCR for clone calling, and kept in-frame beta chains. When rows share a CDR3 protein, they turn into one entry using the most common DNA and genes. It is TCRdb's table, rather than the study itself, that gives the V and J calls and clone size. The sample table records under 200,000 distinct CDR3 sequences; more than 35% of these occur just once. About 5.2% of the sample rests with the top ten.

This receptor was identified in a human donor with low-grade glioma or glioblastoma, undergoing nonglioma brain surgery, or in good health (not recorded which). The receptor chain draws on TRBV6-1 and TRBJ2-2; 7 central nucleotides agree with TRBD2. Specimen: glioma tissue, nonneoplastic brain tissue, or PBMCs (not recorded which). The DNA sequence follows: TGCGCCGGCCTAGCGGAGAACACCGTGGAGCTGTTTTTT. Translated, this gives CAGLAENTVELFF.